The clone carrying this TCR beta chain was detected only once. The antigen is not known. V was pared by 2 bases and J by 5 bases, with 16 bases between. In germline, CDR1 is MNHEY, CDR2 SVGAGI. The CDR3 has 16 residues. The sample is drawn from a study of response to subunit inactivated influenza vaccine. Using its own MiXCR run on the RT-PCR reads, TCRdb lists one record per CDR3 protein. The data hold about 190,000 distinct CDR3 sequences, with 14% observed a single time. Study-wide results and limits: A suggestion made by the authors is that each seasonal influenza vaccination recruits few new T cells.

V and J are TRBV6-5 and TRBJ2-1; maybe TRBD2 (6 bases). The source was CD8+ T cells sorted from PBMCs, collected 5 days after vaccination. The source is a man between 50 and 59 years old who received an inactivated influenza vaccine. The DNA for the CDR3 is TGTGCCAGCAGTTACGGCGCGGGGAAAGCTCACAATGAGCAGTTCTTC. Residues: CASSYGAGKAHNEQFF.